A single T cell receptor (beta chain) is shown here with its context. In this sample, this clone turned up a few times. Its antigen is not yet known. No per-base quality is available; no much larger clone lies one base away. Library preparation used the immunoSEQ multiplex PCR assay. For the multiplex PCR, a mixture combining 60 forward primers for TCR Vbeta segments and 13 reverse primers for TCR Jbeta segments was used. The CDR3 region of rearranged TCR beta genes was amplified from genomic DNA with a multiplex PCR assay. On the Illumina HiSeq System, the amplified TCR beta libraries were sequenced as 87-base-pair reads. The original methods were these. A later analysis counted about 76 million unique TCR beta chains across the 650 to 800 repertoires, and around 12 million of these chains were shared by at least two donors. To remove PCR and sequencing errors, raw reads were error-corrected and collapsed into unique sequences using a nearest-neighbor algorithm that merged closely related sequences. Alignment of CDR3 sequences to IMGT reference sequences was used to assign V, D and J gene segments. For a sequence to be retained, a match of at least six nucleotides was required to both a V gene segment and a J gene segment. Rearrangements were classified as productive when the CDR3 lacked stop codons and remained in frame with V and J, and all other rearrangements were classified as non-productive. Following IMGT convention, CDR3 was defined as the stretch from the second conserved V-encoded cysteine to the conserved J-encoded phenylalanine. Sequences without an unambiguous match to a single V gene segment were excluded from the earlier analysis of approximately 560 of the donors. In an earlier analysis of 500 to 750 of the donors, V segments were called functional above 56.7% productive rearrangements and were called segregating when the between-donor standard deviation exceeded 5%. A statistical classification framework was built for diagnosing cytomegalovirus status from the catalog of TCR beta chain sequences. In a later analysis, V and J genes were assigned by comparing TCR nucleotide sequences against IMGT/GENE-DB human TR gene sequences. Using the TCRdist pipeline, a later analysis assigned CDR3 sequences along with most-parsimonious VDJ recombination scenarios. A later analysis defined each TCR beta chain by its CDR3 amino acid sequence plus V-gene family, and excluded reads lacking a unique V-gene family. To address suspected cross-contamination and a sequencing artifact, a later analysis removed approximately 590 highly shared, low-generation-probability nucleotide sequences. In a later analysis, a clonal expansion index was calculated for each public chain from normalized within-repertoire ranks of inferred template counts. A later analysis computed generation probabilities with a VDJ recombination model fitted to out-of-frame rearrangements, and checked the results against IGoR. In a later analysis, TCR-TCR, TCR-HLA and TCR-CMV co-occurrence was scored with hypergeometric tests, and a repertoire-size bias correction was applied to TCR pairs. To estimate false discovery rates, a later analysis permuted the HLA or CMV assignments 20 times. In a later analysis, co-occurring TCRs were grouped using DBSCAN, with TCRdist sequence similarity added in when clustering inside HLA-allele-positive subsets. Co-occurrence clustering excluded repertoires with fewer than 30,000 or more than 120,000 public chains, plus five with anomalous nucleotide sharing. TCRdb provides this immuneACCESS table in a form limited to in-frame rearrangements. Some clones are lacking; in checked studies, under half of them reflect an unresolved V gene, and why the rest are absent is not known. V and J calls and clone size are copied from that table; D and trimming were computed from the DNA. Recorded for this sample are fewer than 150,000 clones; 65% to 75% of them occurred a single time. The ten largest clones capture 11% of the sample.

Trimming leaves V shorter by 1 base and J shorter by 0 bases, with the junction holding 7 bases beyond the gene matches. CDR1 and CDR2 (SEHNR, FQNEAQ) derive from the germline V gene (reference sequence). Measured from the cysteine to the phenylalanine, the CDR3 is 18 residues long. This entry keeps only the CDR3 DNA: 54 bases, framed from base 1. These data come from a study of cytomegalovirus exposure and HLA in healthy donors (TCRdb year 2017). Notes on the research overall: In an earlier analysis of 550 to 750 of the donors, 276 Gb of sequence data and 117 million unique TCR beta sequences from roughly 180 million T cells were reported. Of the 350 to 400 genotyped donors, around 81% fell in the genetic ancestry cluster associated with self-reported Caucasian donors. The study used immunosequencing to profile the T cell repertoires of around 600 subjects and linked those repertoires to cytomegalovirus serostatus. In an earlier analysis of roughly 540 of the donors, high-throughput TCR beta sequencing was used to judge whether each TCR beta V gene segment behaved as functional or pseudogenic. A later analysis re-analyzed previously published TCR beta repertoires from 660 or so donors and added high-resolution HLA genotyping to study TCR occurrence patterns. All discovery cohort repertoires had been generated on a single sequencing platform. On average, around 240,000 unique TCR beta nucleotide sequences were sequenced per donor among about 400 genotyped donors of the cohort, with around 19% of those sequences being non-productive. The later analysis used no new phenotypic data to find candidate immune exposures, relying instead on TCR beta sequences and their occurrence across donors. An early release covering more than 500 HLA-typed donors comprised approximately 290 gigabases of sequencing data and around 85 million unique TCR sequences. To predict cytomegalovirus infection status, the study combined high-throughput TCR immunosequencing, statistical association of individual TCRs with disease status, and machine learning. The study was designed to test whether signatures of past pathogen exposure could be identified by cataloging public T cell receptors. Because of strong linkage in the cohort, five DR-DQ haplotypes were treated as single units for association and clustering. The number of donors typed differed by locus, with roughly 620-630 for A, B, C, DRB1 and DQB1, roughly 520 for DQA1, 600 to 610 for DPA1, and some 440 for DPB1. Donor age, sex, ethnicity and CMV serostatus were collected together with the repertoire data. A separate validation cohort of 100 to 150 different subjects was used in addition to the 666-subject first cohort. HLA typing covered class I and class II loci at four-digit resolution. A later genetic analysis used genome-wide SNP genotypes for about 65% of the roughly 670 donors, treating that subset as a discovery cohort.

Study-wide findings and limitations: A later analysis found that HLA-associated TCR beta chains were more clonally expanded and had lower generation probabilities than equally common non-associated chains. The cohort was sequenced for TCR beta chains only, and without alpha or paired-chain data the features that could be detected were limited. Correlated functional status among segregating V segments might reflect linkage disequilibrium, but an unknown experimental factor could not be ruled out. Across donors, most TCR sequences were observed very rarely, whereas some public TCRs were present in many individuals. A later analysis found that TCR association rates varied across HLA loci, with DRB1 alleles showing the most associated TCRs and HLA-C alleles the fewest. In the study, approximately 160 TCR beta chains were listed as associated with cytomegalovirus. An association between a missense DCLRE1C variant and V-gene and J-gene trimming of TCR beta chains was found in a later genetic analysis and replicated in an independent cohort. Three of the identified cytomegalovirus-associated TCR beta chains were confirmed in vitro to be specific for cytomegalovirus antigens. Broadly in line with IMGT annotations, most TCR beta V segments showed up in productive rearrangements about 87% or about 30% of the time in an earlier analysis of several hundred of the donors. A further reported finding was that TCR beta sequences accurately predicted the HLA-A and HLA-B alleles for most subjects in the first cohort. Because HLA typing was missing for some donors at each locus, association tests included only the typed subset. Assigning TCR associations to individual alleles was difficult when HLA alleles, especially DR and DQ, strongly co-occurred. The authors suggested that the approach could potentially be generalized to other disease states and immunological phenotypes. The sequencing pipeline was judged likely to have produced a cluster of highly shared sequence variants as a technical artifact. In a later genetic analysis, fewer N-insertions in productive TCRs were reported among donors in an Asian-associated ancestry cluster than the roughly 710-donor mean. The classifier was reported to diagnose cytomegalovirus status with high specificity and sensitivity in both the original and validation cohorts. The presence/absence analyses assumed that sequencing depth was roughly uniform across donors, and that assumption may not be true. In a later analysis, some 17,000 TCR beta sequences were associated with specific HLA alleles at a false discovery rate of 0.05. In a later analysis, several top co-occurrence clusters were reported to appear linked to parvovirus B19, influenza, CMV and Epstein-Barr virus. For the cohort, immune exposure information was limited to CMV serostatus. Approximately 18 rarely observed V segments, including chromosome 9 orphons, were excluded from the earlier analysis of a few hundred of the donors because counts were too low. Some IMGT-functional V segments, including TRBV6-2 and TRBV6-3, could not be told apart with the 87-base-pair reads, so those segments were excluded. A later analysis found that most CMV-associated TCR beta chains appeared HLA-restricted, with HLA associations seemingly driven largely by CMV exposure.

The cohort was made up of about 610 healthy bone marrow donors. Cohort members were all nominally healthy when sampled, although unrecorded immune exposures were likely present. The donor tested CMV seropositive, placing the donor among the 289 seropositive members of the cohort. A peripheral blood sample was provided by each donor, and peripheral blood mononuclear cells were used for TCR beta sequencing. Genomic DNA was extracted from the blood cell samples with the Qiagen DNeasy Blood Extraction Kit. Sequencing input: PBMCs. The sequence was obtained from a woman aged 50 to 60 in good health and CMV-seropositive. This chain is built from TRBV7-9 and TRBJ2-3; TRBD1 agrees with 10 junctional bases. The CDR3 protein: CASSLGRWTGGSTDTQYF. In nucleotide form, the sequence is TGTGCCAGCAGCTTAGGAAGATGGACAGGGGGAAGCACAGATACGCAGTATTTT.